The present entry profiles one T cell receptor beta chain with its context. The germline V gene encodes CDR1 SGHNT and CDR2 YENEEA. The V gene lost 5 bases and the J gene lost 11 bases, with 19 bases spanning the gap. The CDR3 is made up of 14 amino acids. The data originate from a study of blood T cell repertoires in COVID-19. The overall study: The analysed material was cDNA or gDNA that came from T cells, B-cell-depleted T cells, or PBMCs.

Using immunoSEQ multiplex PCR, the repertoire was profiled, and TCRdb retains in-frame clones only, with some absent. The table has some 130,000 clones, about 70% seen once. The sequenced material came from peripheral blood. This TCR was recovered from a woman in her 70s with acute or convalescent COVID-19. The V call is TRBV11-3, the J call TRBJ2-1, with D possibly matching TRBD2 (7 bases). The CDR3 is CASSTNPGGGKQFF. CDR3 DNA sequence: TGTGCCAGCAGCACAAATCCTGGCGGGGGCAAGCAGTTCTTC.